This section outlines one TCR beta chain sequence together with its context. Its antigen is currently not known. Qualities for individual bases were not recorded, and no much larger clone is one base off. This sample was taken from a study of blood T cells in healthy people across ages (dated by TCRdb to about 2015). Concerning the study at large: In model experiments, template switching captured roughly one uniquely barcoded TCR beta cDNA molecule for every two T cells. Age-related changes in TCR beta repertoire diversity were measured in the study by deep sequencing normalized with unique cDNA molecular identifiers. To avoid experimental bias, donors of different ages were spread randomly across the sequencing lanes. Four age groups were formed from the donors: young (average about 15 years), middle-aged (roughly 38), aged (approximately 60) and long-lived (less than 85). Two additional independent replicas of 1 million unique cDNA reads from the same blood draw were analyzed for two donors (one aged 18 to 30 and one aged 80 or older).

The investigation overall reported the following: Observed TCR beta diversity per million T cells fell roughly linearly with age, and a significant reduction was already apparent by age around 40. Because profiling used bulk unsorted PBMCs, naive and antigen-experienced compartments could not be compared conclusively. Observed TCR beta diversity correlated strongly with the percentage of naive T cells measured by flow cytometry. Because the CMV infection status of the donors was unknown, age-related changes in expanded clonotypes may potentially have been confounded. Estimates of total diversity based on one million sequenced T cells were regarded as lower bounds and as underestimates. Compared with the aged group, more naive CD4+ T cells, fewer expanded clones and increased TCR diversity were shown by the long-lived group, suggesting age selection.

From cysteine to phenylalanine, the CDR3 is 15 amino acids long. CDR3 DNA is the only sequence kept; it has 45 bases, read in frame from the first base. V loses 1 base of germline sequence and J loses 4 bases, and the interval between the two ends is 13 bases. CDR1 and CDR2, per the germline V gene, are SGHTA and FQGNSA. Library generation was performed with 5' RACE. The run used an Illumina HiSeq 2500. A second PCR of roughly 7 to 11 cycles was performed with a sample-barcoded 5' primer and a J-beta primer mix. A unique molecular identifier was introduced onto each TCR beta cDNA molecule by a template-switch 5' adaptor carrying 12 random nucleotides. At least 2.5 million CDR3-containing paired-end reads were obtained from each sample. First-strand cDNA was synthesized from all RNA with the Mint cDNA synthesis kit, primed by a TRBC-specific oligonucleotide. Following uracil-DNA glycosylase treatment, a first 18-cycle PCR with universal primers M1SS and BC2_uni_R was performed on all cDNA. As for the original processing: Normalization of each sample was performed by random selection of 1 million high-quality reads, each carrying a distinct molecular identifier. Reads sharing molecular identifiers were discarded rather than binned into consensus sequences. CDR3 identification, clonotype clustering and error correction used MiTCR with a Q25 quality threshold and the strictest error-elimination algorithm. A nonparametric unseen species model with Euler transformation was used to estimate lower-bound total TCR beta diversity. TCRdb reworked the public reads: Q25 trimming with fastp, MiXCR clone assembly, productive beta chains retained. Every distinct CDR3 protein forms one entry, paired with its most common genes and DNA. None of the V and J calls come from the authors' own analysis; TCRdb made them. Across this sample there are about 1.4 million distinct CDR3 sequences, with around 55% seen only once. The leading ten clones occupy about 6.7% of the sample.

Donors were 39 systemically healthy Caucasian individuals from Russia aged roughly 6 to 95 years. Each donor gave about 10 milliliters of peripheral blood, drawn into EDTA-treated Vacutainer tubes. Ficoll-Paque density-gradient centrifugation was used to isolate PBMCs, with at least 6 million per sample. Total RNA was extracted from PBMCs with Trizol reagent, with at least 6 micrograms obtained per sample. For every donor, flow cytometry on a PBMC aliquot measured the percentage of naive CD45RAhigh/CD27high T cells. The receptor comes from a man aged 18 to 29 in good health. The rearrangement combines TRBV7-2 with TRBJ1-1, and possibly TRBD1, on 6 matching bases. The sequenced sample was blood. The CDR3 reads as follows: CASSLVRLTGTEAFF. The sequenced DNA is TGTGCCAGCAGCTTAGTCCGGCTGACAGGCACTGAAGCTTTCTTT. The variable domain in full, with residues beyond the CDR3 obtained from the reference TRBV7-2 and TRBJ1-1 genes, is GAGVSQSPSNKVTEKGKDVELRCDPISGHTALYWYRQSLGQGLEFLIYFQGNSAPDKSGLPSDRFSAERTGGSVSTLTIQRTQQEDSAVYLCASSLVRLTGTEAFFGQGTRLTVV.